The clone carrying this T cell receptor (beta chain) was detected only a few times. Its antigen is unidentified. Trimming pared 4 bases from V and 3 bases from J, leaving 7 bases between. This CDR3 region has 12 residues. The protocol attached unique molecular identifiers to individual cDNA molecules. Using its own MiXCR run on the 5' RACE reads, TCRdb lists one record per CDR3 protein. The sample holds some 41,000 distinct CDR3 sequences, about 25% seen once. This entry belongs to a study of early T cells in non-severe SARS-CoV-2 infection. On the study more broadly: Investigators sequenced bulk RNA drawn from unsorted whole blood, and chains remained unpaired.

Broader study findings: Reliance on VDJdb matching favored anti-spike CD8 responses; private and CD4 specificities were missed.

The sample was whole blood, taken at baseline. This sequence was found in an adult who was a healthcare worker with PCR-confirmed SARS-CoV-2 infection or an uninfected control (not recorded which). The chain uses TRBV12-3 or TRBV12-4 and TRBJ2-7; D uncertain. The chain's CDR3 is CASSSGFYEQYF. The CDR3 DNA follows: TGTGCCAGCAGTTCCGGGTTCTACGAGCAGTACTTC.